This TCR beta chain was retrieved from a study of neoadjuvant anti-PD-1 for oral cavity cancer (TCRdb year 2021). Broadly, across the study: Before undergoing curative-intent surgical resection, most patients got three to four biweekly nivolumab doses at 3 mg/kg. For patients who did not progress, a fourth nivolumab dose was given around day 43, followed by definitive surgical resection on days 50-56. Responders were defined as patients with complete response, partial response or stable disease by RECIST 1.1; non-responders were defined as patients with progression. There were more than nine patients in the parent correlative cohort, and the response rate was about 36%. Overall study outcomes, separate from this receptor: Higher pretreatment blood Treg/Th17 ratios correlated with both higher pretreatment blood TCRbeta clonality and lower post-treatment tumor TCRbeta clonality. Within PBMCs, T cell clonality (Gini index) was significantly higher in non-responders than responders after neoadjuvant nivolumab. Only three patients per response group were included in the TCR analyses, and the authors called for validation in larger cohorts.

For this clone: What this receptor recognizes is not known. Base qualities are not at hand, and no much larger clone is one base apart.

For deep sequencing of PBMC libraries, mostly roughly 520 ng of input genomic DNA was used, and six replicates were run per sample. TCRbeta libraries were prepared with the immunoSEQ hsTCRbeta kit according to the manufacturer's instructions. An Illumina NovaSeq 6000 S4 flow cell was used to sequence the final libraries, which had first been combined to 3 nM. The study's own analysis went as follows. Raw data preprocessing and quality control were performed with the immunoSEQ Analyzer. The analysis was restricted to productive rearrangements, with each unique CDR3 amino acid sequence defining a clonotype. Repertoire clonality was estimated as the Gini-Simpson index, which was computed with the R package tcR. Gini indices were compared with Student's t test, and associations with tumor size change were assessed by Pearson correlation. TCRdb limited this immuneACCESS table to in-frame rearrangements with V and J called. A share of clones is missing; checked studies link under half to unresolved V genes, and the rest is unexplained. From that table come the V and J calls and clone size; the DNA was used to work out D and trimming. The sample table lists about 39,000 clones, about three quarters of them with a count of one. The top ten clonotypes cover 4.5% to 5% of the sample.

The time point tag for this specimen amounts to: after neoadjuvant nivolumab, at surgical resection. Patients were newly diagnosed with stage II-IVA oral cavity squamous cell carcinoma and had received no prior systemic or radiation treatment. Everyone in the cohort had locally advanced, HPV-negative oral cavity squamous cell carcinoma. Peripheral blood mononuclear cells were analyzed directly, without maintenance or expansion in culture. The samples were obtained from a longitudinal correlative study of a single-arm phase II trial testing neoadjuvant nivolumab in oral cavity squamous cell carcinoma. Subject-matched pre- and post-treatment PBMCs and tumors from three responders and three non-responders were subjected to genomic DNA-based TCRbeta sequencing. Peripheral blood mononuclear cells were collected once before nivolumab treatment and again after treatment, at the time of surgery. Genomic DNA was isolated from PBMCs using the Maxwell RSC DNA from Cells kit.

Based on the germline V gene, the CDR1 and CDR2 sequences are SGHTS and YDEGEE. V drops 0 bases and J drops 0 bases, leaving 16 bases in between. The CDR3 spans 17 residues, from the cysteine through the phenylalanine. The kept DNA is CDR3 alone, 51 bases in frame from the first base. This TCR came from a person between 35 and 79 years old with oral cavity squamous cell carcinoma. The sample consisted of PBMCs, taken after nivolumab (anti-PD-1) treatment. The sequence links TRBV5-8 to TRBJ2-7; the D gene cannot be named for sure. In nucleotides, the sequence is TGTGCCAGCAGCTTGGTGTTCGAGCGCGAGAGCTCCTACGAGCAGTACTTC. The resulting protein is CASSLVFERESSYEQYF. Outside the CDR3, residues come from the reference TRBV5-8 and TRBJ2-7 proteins, so the full variable domain is: EAGVTQSPTHLIKTRGQQATLRCSPISGHTSVYWYQQALGLGLQFLLWYDEGEERNRGNFPPRFSGRQFPNYSSELNVNALELEDSALYLCASSLVFERESSYEQYFGPGTRLTVT.